The TCR beta chain described here comes from a study of blood T cells in healthy people across ages. Study-level points and caveats: Those diversity estimates obtained from one million T cells were thought to be underestimates. Age advanced and TCR beta diversity per million T cells fell, roughly linearly. Naive T cell percentage and TCR beta diversity correlated strongly.

Next came a second PCR, run for about 6 to 12 cycles, which used a sample-barcoded 5' primer along with a J-beta primer mix. TCRdb called the 5' RACE reads again in MiXCR, with one record for every CDR3 protein. The table lists 1.5 million to 1.9 million distinct CDR3 sequences, roughly 43% of them singletons. About this clonotype: Its antigen is unknown.

The CDR3 covers 15 residues. Per the germline V gene, CDR1 is LGHNA and CDR2 is YSLEER. Trimming pared 0 bases from V and 3 bases from J, leaving 9 bases between. The specimen was blood. This chain connects TRBV4-3 to TRBJ2-1; D is possibly TRBD2 (6 bases). This TCR was recovered from a woman under 30 in good health. The CDR3 DNA reads as TGCGCCAGCAGCCAAGAGCTAGCGCGCTACAATGAGCAGTTCTTC. Amino acid sequence: CASSQELARYNEQFF.